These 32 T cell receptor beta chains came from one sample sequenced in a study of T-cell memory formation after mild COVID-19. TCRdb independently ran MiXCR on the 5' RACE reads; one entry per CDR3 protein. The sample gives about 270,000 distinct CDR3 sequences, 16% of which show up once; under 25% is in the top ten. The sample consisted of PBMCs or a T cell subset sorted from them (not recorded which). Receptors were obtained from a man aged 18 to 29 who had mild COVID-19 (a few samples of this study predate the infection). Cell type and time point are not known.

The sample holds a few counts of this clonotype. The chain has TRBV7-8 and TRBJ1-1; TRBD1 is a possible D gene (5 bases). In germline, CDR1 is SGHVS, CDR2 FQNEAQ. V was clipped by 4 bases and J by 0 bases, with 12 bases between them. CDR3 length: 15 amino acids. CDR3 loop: CASSWSWDVNTEAFF. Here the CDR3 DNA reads TGTGCCAGCAGCTGGTCCTGGGACGTGAACACTGAAGCTTTCTTT. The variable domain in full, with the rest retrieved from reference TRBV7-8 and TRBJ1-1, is GAGVSQSPRYKVAKRGQDVALRCDPISGHVSLFWYQQALGQGPEFLTYFQNEAQLDKSGLPSDRFFAERPEGSVSTLKIQRTQQEDSAVYLCASSWSWDVNTEAFFGQGTRLTVV.

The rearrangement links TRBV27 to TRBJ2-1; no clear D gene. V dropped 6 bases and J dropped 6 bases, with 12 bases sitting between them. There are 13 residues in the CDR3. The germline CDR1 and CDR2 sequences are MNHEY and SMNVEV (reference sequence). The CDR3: CASRSRHSNEQFF. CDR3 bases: TGTGCCAGCAGGAGCAGGCACAGCAATGAGCAGTTCTTC.

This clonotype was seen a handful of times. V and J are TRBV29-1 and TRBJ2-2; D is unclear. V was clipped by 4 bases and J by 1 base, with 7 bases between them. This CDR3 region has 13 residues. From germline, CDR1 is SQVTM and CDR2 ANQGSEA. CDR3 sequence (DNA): TGCAGCGTTGGTTGGCAGAACACCGGGGAGCTGTTTTTT. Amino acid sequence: CSVGWQNTGELFF.

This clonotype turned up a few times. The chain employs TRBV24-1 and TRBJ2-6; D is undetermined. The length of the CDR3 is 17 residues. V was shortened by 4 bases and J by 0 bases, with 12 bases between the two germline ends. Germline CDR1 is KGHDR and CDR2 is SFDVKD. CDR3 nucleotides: TGTGCCACCAGTGACGGGCCTGGCGACTCTGGGGCCAACGTCCTGACTTTC. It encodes CATSDGPGDSGANVLTF.

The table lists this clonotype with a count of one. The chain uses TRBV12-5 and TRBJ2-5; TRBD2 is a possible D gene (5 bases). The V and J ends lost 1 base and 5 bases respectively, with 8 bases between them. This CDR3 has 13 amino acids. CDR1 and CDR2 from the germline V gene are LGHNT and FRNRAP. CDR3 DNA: TGTGCTAGTGGTTTGGGGTCGGGGGAGACCCAGTACTTC. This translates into CASGLGSGETQYF.

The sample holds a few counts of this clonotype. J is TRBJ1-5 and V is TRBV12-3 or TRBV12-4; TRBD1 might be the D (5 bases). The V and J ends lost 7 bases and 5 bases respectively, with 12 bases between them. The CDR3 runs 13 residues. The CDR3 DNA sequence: TGTGCCAGCAACCCAGGACAAGATCAGCCCCAGCATTTT. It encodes CASNPGQDQPQHF.

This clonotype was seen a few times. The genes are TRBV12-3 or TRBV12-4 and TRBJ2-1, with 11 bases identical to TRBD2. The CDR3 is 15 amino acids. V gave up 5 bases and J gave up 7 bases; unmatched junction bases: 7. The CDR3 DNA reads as TGTGCCAGCAGTCCTAGCGGGGGGAGAGGGAATGAGCAGTTCTTC. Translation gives CASSPSGGRGNEQFF.

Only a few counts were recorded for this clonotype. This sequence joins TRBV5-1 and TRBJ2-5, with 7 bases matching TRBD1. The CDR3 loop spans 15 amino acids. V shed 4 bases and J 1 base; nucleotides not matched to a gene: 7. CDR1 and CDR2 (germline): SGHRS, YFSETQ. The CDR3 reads CASSINRGLQETQYF. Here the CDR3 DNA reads TGCGCCAGCAGCATTAACAGGGGTCTCCAAGAGACCCAGTACTTC.

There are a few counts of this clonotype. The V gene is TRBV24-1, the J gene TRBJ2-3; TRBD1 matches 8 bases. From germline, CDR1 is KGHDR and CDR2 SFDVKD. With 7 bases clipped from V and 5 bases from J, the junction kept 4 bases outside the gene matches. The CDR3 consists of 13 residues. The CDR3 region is CATSRQGRDTQYF. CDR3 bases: TGTGCCACCAGCCGACAGGGGAGAGATACGCAGTATTTT.

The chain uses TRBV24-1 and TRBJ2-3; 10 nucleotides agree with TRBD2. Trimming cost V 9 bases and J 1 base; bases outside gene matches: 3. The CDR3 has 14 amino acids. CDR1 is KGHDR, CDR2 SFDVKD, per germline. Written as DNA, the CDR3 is TGTGCCACCGCCGGGACTAGCGGCACAGATACGCAGTATTTT. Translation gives CATAGTSGTDTQYF.

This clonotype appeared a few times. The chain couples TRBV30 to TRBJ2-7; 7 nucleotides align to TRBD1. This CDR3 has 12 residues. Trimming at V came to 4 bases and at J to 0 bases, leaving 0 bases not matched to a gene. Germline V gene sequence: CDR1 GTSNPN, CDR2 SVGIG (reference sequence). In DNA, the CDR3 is TGTGCCTGGACAGGGGGCTCCTACGAGCAGTACTTC. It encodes CAWTGGSYEQYF.

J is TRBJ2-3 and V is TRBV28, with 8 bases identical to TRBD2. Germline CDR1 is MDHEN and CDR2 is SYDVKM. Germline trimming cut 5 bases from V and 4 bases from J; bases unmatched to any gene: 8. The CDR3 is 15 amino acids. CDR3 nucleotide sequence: TGTGCCAGCAGTCCCGGGGGGGCCGAGGCAGATACGCAGTATTTT. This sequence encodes CASSPGGAEADTQYF.

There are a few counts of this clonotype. CDR3 amino acids: CASSLEVGRQETQYF. The CDR3 nucleotides read TGTGCCAGCAGTTTGGAAGTGGGGAGGCAAGAGACCCAGTACTTC. The chain combines TRBV28 with TRBJ2-5; D is possibly TRBD2 (6 bases). Trimming pared 3 bases from V and 2 bases from J, leaving 13 bases between. The germline gives CDR1 MDHEN, CDR2 SYDVKM. CDR3 length: 15 residues.

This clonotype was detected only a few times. Written as DNA, the CDR3 is TGTGCCAGCAGTTACGGGACAGGGAAGAGAACTGAAGCTTTCTTT. Encoded protein: CASSYGTGKRTEAFF. The chain combines TRBV6-5 with TRBJ1-1; 9 bases map to TRBD1. The length of the CDR3 is 15 residues. Germline-derived CDR1 and CDR2 are MNHEY and SVGAGI. Unmatched junction bases numbered 6, after V lost 2 bases and J lost 5 bases.

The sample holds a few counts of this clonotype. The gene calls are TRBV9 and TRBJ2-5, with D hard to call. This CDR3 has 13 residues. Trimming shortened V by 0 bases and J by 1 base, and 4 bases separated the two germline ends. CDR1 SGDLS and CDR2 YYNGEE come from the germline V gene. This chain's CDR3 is CASSVAPQETQYF. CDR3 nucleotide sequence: TGTGCCAGCAGCGTAGCCCCCCAAGAGACCCAGTACTTC.

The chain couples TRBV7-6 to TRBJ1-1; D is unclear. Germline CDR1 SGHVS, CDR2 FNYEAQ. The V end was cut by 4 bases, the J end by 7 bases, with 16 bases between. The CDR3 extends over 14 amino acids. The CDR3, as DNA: TGTGCCAGCAGCTCAAGGGTGGGCGAGAGTGAAGCTTTCTTT. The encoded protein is CASSSRVGESEAFF.

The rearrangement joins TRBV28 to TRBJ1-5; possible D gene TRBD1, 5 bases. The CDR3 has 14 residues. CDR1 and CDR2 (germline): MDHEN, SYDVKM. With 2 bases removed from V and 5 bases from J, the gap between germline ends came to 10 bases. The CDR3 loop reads CASSLIGGDQPQHF. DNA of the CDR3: TGTGCCAGCAGTTTAATCGGGGGAGATCAGCCCCAGCATTTT.

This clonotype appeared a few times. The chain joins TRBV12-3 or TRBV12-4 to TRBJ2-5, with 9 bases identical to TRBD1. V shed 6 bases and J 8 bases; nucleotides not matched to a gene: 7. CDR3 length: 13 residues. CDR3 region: CASSQDRGITQYF. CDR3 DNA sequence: TGTGCCAGCAGCCAAGACAGGGGGATAACCCAGTACTTC.

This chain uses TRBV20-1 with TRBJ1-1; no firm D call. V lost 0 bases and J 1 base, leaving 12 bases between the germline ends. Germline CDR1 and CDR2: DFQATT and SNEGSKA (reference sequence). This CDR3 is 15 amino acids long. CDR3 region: CSARESGVSNTEAFF. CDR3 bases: TGCAGTGCTAGAGAATCGGGAGTTTCGAACACTGAAGCTTTCTTT.

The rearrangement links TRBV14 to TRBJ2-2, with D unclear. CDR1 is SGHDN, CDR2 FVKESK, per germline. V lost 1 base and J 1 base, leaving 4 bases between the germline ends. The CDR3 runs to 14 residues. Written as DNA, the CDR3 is TGTGCCAGCAGCCAAGGTCTGAACACCGGGGAGCTGTTTTTT. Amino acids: CASSQGLNTGELFF.

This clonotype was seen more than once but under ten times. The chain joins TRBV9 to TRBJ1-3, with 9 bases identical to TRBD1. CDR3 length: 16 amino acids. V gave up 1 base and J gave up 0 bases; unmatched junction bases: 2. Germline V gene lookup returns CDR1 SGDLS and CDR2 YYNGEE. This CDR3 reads CASSVTGQGSGNTIYF. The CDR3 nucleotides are TGTGCCAGCAGCGTAACGGGACAGGGCTCTGGAAACACCATATATTTT.

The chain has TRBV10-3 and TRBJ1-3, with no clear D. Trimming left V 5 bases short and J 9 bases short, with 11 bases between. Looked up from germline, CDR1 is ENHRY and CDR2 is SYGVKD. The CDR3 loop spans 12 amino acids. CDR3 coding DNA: TGTGCCATCAGTATCTCGTCGGGCACCATATATTTT. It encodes CAISISSGTIYF.

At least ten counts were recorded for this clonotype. CDR3 region: CASSLGLDTQYF. The CDR3 region has the DNA TGTGCCAGCAGCTTGGGGTTGGATACGCAGTATTTT. This chain uses TRBV5-5 with TRBJ2-3, with unresolved D. The length of the CDR3 is 12 residues. Germline CDR1 and CDR2: SGHKS and YYEKEE (reference sequence). The ends were cut back, 0 bases at V and 6 bases at J, with 5 bases in the middle.

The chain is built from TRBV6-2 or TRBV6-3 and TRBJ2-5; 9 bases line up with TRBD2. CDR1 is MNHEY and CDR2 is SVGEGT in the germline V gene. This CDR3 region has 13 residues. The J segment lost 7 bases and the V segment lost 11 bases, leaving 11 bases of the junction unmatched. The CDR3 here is CAGRLAALRTQYF. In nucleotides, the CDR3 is TGTGCCGGCCGACTAGCGGCCCTTCGGACCCAGTACTTC.

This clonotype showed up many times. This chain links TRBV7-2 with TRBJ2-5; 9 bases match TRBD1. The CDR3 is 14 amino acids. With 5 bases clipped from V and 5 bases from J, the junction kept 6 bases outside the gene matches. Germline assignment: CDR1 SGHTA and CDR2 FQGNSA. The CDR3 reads CASSPGQGLETQYF. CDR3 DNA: TGTGCCAGCAGCCCGGGACAGGGCTTGGAGACCCAGTACTTC.

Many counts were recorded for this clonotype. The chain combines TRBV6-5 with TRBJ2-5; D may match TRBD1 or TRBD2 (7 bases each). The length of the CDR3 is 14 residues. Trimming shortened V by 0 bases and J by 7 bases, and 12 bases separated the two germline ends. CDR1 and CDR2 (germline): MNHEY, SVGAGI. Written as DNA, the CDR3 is TGTGCCAGCAGTTACTCGGGAGGGGACAGGACCCAGTACTTC. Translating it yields CASSYSGGDRTQYF.

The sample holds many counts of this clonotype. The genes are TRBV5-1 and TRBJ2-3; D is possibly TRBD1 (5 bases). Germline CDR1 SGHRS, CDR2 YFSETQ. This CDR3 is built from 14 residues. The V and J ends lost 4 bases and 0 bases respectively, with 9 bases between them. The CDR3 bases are TGCGCCAGCAGCAGGACATCTAGCACAGATACGCAGTATTTT. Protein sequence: CASSRTSSTDTQYF.

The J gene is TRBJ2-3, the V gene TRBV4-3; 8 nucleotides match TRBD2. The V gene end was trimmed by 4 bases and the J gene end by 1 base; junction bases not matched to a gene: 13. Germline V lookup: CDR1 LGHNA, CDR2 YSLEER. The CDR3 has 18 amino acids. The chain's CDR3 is CASSRGRTGGLGTDTQYF. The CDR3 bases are TGCGCCAGCAGCCGAGGGAGGACGGGGGGGCTTGGCACAGATACGCAGTATTTT.

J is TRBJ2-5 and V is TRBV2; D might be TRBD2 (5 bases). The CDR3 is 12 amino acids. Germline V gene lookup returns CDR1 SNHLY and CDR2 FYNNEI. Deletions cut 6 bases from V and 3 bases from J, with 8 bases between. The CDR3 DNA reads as TGTGCCAGCAGGAGGGCGGAAGAGACCCAGTACTTC. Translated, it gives CASRRAEETQYF.

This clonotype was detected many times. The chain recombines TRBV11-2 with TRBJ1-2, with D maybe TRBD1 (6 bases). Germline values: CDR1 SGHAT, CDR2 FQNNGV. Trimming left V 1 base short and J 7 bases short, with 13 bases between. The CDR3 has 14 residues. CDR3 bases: TGTGCCAGCAGCTTAGTCCCAGGGGATGGTGGCTACACCTTC. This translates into CASSLVPGDGGYTF.

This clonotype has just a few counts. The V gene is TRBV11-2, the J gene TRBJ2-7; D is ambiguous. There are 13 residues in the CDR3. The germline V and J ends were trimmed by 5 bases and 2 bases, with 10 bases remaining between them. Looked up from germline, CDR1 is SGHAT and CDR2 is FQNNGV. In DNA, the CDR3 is TGTGCCAGCAGCCACAGTGTCGCCTACGAGCAGTACTTC. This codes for CASSHSVAYEQYF.

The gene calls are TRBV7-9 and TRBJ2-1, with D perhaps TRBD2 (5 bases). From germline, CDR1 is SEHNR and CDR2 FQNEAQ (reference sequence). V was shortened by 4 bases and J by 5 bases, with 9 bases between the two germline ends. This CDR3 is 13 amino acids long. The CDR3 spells CASSWRTNNEQFF. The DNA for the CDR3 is TGTGCCAGCAGCTGGAGGACCAACAATGAGCAGTTCTTC.